This T cell receptor beta chain comes out of a study of CD8 T cells in ankylosing spondylitis. For this clonotype: The antigen is unknown.

General observations from the study: In reactive arthritis synovial fluid and blood, some motif variants had been reported before. From matched ankylosing spondylitis synovial fluid, disease-linked clones were reportedly recovered at significantly enriched levels. The disease-linked clones had a CD8+ phenotype and low blood frequencies.

CDR1 is ENHRY, CDR2 SYGVKD, per germline. This CDR3 has 14 residues. The germline V and J ends were trimmed by 11 bases and 1 base, with 15 bases remaining between them. Quantitative 5'-RACE was performed with molecular barcodes, and it yielded the TCR beta libraries. MiXCR, applied by TCRdb to the 5' RACE reads, yields one record per CDR3 protein. The repertoire holds about 160,000 distinct CDR3 sequences, around 19% seen once, with approximately 8% in the top ten. The chain joins TRBV10-3 to TRBJ1-5; D possibly corresponds to TRBD1 (5 bases). Sequencing input: blood, either unsorted or a sorted T cell fraction (not recorded which). The TCR sequence derives from a male donor with ankylosing spondylitis or in good health (not recorded which). For the CDR3, the DNA is TGTGCCTCCGGTGGGGGGTTGAGCAATCAGCCCCAGCATTTT. As protein: CASGGGLSNQPQHF.